This section outlines one TCR beta chain sequence together with its context. Its antigen remains unknown. TCRdb itself ran the reads through MiXCR, one entry per CDR3 protein. The repertoire holds 150,000 to 200,000 distinct CDR3 sequences, less than 25% seen once, with more than 25% in the top ten. The entry originates in a study of T cell repertoires in cytomegalovirus infection. About the study: CMV epitopes, recently identified HLA-C-restricted and well-studied HLA-B-restricted, were used. Whole-study findings and limits: HLA-C-restricted CMV clonotypes gave the most frequent clonotype in two of eight donors. Cumulative public TCR beta family frequency identified CMV carriers with the relevant HLA.

Looked up from germline, CDR1 is SGHAT and CDR2 is FQDESV (reference sequence). The CDR3 consists of 17 residues. V gave up 0 bases and J gave up 0 bases; unmatched junction bases: 5. The TCR sequence derives from a human donor in good health (CMV status not recorded). Some clones in this sample may be carry-over from other donors' samples. The sample consisted of CD8+ T cells from cultured PBMCs, taken from culture after CMV antigen stimulation. V and J are TRBV11-1 and TRBJ2-3, with 8 bases matching TRBD2. The CDR3 is CASSLATSVFSTDTQYF. The CDR3 DNA is TGTGCCAGCAGCTTAGCGACTAGCGTCTTTAGCACAGATACGCAGTATTTT.